This note documents a single TCR beta chain sequence. Its antigen remains unknown. V shed 3 bases and J 0 bases; nucleotides not matched to a gene: 2. The CDR3 has 16 residues. Germline V gene lookup returns CDR1 MNHEY and CDR2 SMNVEV (reference sequence). The data belong to a study of OX40 agonist ivuxolimab in advanced cancers. Study at large: The study gave patients intravenous ivuxolimab at 0.01 to 10 mg/kg every 2 weeks. Previous treatment with anti-PD-1, anti-PD-L1 or anti-CTLA-4 therapy was allowed; 35% to 50% had received some. The dose-escalation group included hepatocellular carcinoma, melanoma, renal cell carcinoma and head and neck cancer.

Study outcomes and limitations: Among patients with partial responses at 0.1-3.0 mg/kg, clonal expansion was among the lowest.

Libraries were prepared by immunoSEQ multiplex PCR; TCRdb keeps only in-frame clonotypes and omits some of them. The sample contains about 44,000 clones, over 85% of which appear only once. The TCR was taken from an adult with an advanced solid tumor such as melanoma, head and neck, liver or kidney cancer. Sequenced material: CD4+ or CD8+ T cells sorted from blood, taken in a trial of the OX40 agonist ivuxolimab. The chain employs TRBV27 and TRBJ2-6, with 7 bases fitting TRBD1. The CDR3 sequence: CASSLAGGSGANVLTF. For the CDR3, the DNA is TGTGCCAGCAGTTTGGCAGGGGGCTCTGGGGCCAACGTCCTGACTTTC.